This T cell receptor beta chain was profiled in a study of shared clonotypes between healthy human individuals. In its sample, this clone was seen a few times. Assay used: immunoSEQ multiplex PCR; TCRdb lists only in-frame clones, some missing. The sample has 400,000 to 500,000 clones, around 78% seen once. The V end lost 4 bases, the J end lost 3 bases, and 13 bases lay between the germline ends. CDR3 length: 13 residues. The germline gives CDR1 GTSNPN, CDR2 SVGIG (reference sequence). This clonotype originated in a woman between 40 and 55 years old in good health. Some clones in this sample may be carry-over from other donors' samples. Sequenced: PBMCs. The chain carries TRBV30 and TRBJ2-7, with D possibly TRBD1 on 6 matching bases. The CDR3 DNA reads TGTGCCTGGAAGCCTGGACAGCACTACGAGCAGTACTTC. Translation: CAWKPGQHYEQYF. Full variable domain (rest looked up from reference TRBV30 and TRBJ2-7): SQTIHQWPATLVQPVGSPLSLECTVEGTSNPNLYWYRQAAGRGLQLLFYSVGIGQISSEVPQNLSASRPQDRQFILSSKKLLLSDSGFYLCAWKPGQHYEQYFGPGTRLTVT.